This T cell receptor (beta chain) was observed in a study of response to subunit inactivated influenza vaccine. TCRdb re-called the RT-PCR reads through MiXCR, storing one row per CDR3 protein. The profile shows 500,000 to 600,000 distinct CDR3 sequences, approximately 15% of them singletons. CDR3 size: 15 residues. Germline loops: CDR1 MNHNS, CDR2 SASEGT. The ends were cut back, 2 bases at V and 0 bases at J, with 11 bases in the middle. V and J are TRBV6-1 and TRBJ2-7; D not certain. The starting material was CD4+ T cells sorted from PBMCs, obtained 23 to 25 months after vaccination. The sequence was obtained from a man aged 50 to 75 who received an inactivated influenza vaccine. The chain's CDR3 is CASSEFWASSYEQYF. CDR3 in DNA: TGTGCCAGCAGTGAATTTTGGGCCTCCTCCTACGAGCAGTACTTC.